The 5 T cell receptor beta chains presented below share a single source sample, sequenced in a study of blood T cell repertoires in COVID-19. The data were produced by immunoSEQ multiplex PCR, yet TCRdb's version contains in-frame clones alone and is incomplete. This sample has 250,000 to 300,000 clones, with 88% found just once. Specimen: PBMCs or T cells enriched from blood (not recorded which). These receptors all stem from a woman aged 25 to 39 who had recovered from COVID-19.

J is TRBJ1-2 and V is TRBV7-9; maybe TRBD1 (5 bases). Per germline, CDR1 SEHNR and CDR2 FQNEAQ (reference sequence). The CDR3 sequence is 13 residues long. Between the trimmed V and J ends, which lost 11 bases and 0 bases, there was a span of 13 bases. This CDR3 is CASRGLANYGYTF. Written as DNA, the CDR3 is TGTGCCTCCCGGGGGTTAGCTAACTATGGCTACACCTTC.

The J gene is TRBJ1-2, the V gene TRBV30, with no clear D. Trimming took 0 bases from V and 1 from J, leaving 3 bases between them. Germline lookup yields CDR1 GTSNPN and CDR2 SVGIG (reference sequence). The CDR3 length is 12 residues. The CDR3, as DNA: TGTGCCTGGAGTGTACTTAACTATGGCTACACCTTC. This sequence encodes CAWSVLNYGYTF.

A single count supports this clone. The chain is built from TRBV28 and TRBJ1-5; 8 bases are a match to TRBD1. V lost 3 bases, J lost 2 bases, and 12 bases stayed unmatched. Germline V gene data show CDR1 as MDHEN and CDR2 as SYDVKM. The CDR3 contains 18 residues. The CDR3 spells CASSFKLQDRAGNQPQHF. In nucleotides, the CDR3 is TGTGCCAGCAGTTTCAAGCTTCAGGACAGGGCTGGCAATCAGCCCCAGCATTTT. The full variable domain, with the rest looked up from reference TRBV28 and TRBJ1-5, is DVKVTQSSRYLVKRTGEKVFLECVQDMDHENMFWYRQDPGLGLRLIYFSYDVKMKEKGDIPEGYSVSREKKERFSLILESASTNQTSMYLCASSFKLQDRAGNQPQHFGDGTRLSIL.

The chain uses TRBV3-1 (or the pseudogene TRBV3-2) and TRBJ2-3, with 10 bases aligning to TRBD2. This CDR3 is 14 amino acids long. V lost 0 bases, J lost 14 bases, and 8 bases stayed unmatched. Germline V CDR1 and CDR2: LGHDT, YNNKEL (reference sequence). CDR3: CASSQDHLSGGAYF. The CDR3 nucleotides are TGTGCCAGCAGCCAAGATCACCTCAGCGGGGGGGCGTATTTT.

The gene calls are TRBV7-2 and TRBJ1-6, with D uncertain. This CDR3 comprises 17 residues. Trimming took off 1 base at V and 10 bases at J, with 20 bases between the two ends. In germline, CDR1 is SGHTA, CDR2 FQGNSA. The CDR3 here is CASSLVAGLNSKSPLHF. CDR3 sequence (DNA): TGTGCCAGCAGCTTAGTGGCCGGACTTAATTCAAAATCACCCCTCCACTTT. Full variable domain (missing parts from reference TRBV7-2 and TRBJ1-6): GAGVSQSPSNKVTEKGKDVELRCDPISGHTALYWYRQSLGQGLEFLIYFQGNSAPDKSGLPSDRFSAERTGGSVSTLTIQRTQQEDSAVYLCASSLVAGLNSKSPLHFGNGTRLTVT.